Listed below are T cell receptor beta chains from one sample, sequenced in a study of early T cells in non-severe SARS-CoV-2 infection. Each CDR3 protein is one row after TCRdb ran MiXCR on the 5' RACE reads. This table holds over 95,000 distinct CDR3 sequences, 16% found once. The source material was whole blood. The receptors were gathered from an adult who was a healthcare worker with PCR-confirmed SARS-CoV-2 infection or an uninfected control (not recorded which). The CDR3 runs from the conserved cysteine through the conserved F or W. The listing skips clone size in some rows; elsewhere it reads once, few, many or a size class.

V	size	J	CDR3
TRBV7-9	few	TRBJ1-5	CASSLGQIDSNQPQHF
TRBV2	few	TRBJ1-2	CASTQTDGYTF
TRBV20-1	few	TRBJ2-7	CSASIQYEQYF
TRBV29-1	NA	TRBJ2-5	CSVGHGGQETQYF
TRBV20-1	few	TRBJ2-7	CSAPLEGGSGEQYF
TRBV28	few	TRBJ2-2	CASSLYGGHQTGELFF
TRBV5-6	NA	TRBJ2-5	CASSDLMQETQYF
TRBV24-1	NA	TRBJ2-3	CAIADRATDTQYF
TRBV19	few	TRBJ1-2	CASSKEPGVLSYGYTF
TRBV14	NA	TRBJ2-7	CASSPSNGRIRKQYF
TRBV7-2	NA	TRBJ2-7	CASSLGIGLSYEQYF
TRBV29-1	NA	TRBJ1-1	CSVGDRGRATEAFF
TRBV29-1	few	TRBJ2-3	CSVPSTSGPSTDTQYF